The 8 T cell receptor beta chains below were found in one sample sequenced in a study of Ad26.COV2.S vaccination and SARS-CoV-2 variants. Treatment reported: roughly 18 received Ad26.COV2.S at low or high dose, single or two shots; five or six received placebo; per-sample allocation not given. After the first vaccine or placebo injection, samples were drawn on day 63. TCRdb keeps only in-frame clones here, not all; method: immunoSEQ multiplex PCR. Of 350,000 to 450,000 clones listed, approximately 81% are singletons. The sequencing here drew on peripheral blood, taken in a trial of Ad26.COV2.S vaccine versus placebo. These receptors were collected from a person aged 18-60 years who received the Ad26.COV2.S COVID-19 vaccine or a placebo.

The table lists this clone with a count of one. CDR3 loop: CASSPRAGGYEQYF. DNA of the CDR3: TGTGCCAGCAGCCCCAGGGCGGGGGGGTACGAGCAGTACTTC. The chain employs TRBV5-4 and TRBJ2-7; 9 nucleotides match TRBD2. The CDR3 extends over 14 amino acids. Losses at the gene ends were 4 bases for V and 4 bases for J; bases not matched to a gene: 6. Germline assignment: CDR1 SGHNT and CDR2 YYREEE (reference sequence).

This rearrangement joins TRBV29-1 to TRBJ2-7; possible D gene TRBD1, 5 bases. V lost 7 bases and J lost 5, with 21 bases in between. The CDR3 sequence is 14 residues long. Germline V CDR1 and CDR2: SQVTM, ANQGSEA. Here the CDR3 reads CSAQGPGSGNEQYF. DNA for the CDR3: TGCAGCGCCCAAGGACCTGGGTCAGGGAACGAGCAGTACTTC.

This chain links TRBV10-3 with TRBJ2-7; D uncertain. The CDR3 spans 17 residues. Deletions cut 4 bases from V and 4 bases from J, with 23 bases between. Germline V gene sequence: CDR1 ENHRY, CDR2 SYGVKD. Here the CDR3 DNA reads TGTGCCATCAGTGGTGCCAGTACCACGGACCCACGATACGAGCAGTACTTC. Translated, it gives CAISGASTTDPRYEQYF.

This chain connects TRBV30 to TRBJ1-5; TRBD1 aligns across 9 bases. The CDR3 loop spans 21 amino acids. Per the germline V gene, CDR1 is GTSNPN and CDR2 is SVGIG (reference sequence). V was pared by 0 bases and J by 1 base, with 19 bases of the junction left unmatched. The CDR3 loop reads CAWSVPVPGQGWLTSNQPQHF. The CDR3, as DNA: TGTGCCTGGAGTGTCCCAGTACCGGGACAGGGTTGGTTAACGAGCAATCAGCCCCAGCATTTT.

The chain couples TRBV5-1 to TRBJ1-5; D is uncertain. Trimming took 0 bases from V and 0 from J, leaving 10 bases between them. CDR1 is SGHRS and CDR2 is YFSETQ in the germline V gene. CDR3 size: 16 residues. The CDR3 is CASSLGSISSNQPQHF. DNA for the CDR3: TGCGCCAGCAGCTTGGGTTCCATCTCTAGCAATCAGCCCCAGCATTTT.

The genes are TRBV7-2 and TRBJ2-3; D not resolved. This CDR3 has 11 residues. Germline V CDR1 and CDR2: SGHTA, FQGNSA. Trimming removed 7 bases at V and 6 bases at J, with 8 bases between. The CDR3 sequence is CASTGLDTQYF. DNA for the CDR3: TGTGCCAGCACAGGATTGGATACGCAGTATTTT.

The CDR3 DNA is TGTGCCAGCAGTGAAACACCACCTAGGTCGGATGGCTACACCTTC. Translation: CASSETPPRSDGYTF. The J gene is TRBJ1-2, the V gene TRBV25-1; unclear D gene. Germline CDR1 MGHDK, CDR2 SYGVNS. The CDR3 is 15 amino acids. The V end was cut by 2 bases, the J end by 6 bases, with 16 bases between.

The gene calls are TRBV5-1 and TRBJ2-1; D is possibly TRBD1 (6 bases). This CDR3 region has 16 residues. V gave up 4 bases and J gave up 7 bases, with 21 bases separating them. Germline values: CDR1 SGHRS, CDR2 YFSETQ. In DNA, the CDR3 is TGCGCCAGCAGCGTACGACAGGCGAGGGTTGGGAATGAGCAGTTCTTC. Translation gives CASSVRQARVGNEQFF.